This is a list of T cell receptor beta chains from one sample in a study of CD8+ T cells in alopecia areata. Measured with immunoSEQ multiplex PCR; TCRdb has only the in-frame clones, and not every one. This sample has approximately 100,000 clones; 55% to 75% occur once, and the top ten carry roughly 15%. The sequencing here drew on CD8+ T cells sorted from blood, taken at approximately week 56, from a patient treated with tofacitinib. These TCRs come from a human donor with alopecia areata. CDR3s include the opening cysteine and the closing phenylalanine or tryptophan. D genes are given only for firm matches. Clone size is not always given. Where it is, it says once, few, many or a class for expanded clones.

V gene: TRBV7-9; clone size: .; J gene: TRBJ1-6; CDR3 length: 14; D gene: .; CDR3 DNA: TGTGCCAGCAGCTTCAGGGGAGTCGATTCACCCCTCCACTTT; CDR3 protein: CASSFRGVDSPLHF
V gene: TRBV15; clone size: .; J gene: TRBJ2-5; CDR3 length: 13; D gene: TRBD2; CDR3 DNA: TGTGCCACCAGCGGGCGGGGGGAGGAGACCCAGTACTTC; CDR3 protein: CATSGRGEETQYF
V gene: TRBV7-8; clone size: .; J gene: TRBJ2-7; CDR3 length: 13; D gene: .; CDR3 DNA: TGTGCCAGCAGCGAAACCGGGACCTACGAGCAGTACTTC; CDR3 protein: CASSETGTYEQYF
V gene: TRBV2; clone size: once; J gene: TRBJ2-3; CDR3 length: 13; D gene: .; CDR3 DNA: TGTGCCAGCAGTGAAGTGGTCGGGGGCTGGCAGTATTTT; CDR3 protein: CASSEVVGGWQYF
V gene: TRBV9; clone size: .; J gene: TRBJ2-7; CDR3 length: 13; D gene: .; CDR3 DNA: TGTGCCAGCAGTCAGAACCAGGACTACGAGCAGTACTTC; CDR3 protein: CASSQNQDYEQYF
V gene: TRBV4-2; clone size: once; J gene: TRBJ1-2; CDR3 length: 13; D gene: .; CDR3 DNA: TGTGCCAGCAGCCATGGGGACACCTATGGCTACACCTTC; CDR3 protein: CASSHGDTYGYTF
V gene: TRBV19; clone size: .; J gene: TRBJ1-2; CDR3 length: 15; D gene: .; CDR3 DNA: TGTGCCAGTAGTATCGGCGGGACTAACAACTATGGCTACACCTTC; CDR3 protein: CASSIGGTNNYGYTF
V gene: TRBV6-5; clone size: .; J gene: TRBJ2-2; CDR3 length: 16; D gene: TRBD1; CDR3 DNA: TGTGCCAGCAGTTACGCATCCACAGGGGCCACCGGGGAGCTGTTTTTT; CDR3 protein: CASSYASTGATGELFF
V gene: TRBV27; clone size: .; J gene: TRBJ2-7; CDR3 length: 13; D gene: .; CDR3 DNA: TGTGCCAGCAGTTTATCTGTCAGCAACGAGCAGTACTTC; CDR3 protein: CASSLSVSNEQYF
V gene: TRBV29-1; clone size: .; J gene: TRBJ2-5; CDR3 length: 13; D gene: TRBD1; CDR3 DNA: TGCAGCGTTGGAGGGGACAGGCCAGGGACCCAGTACTTC; CDR3 protein: CSVGGDRPGTQYF
V gene: TRBV29-1; clone size: .; J gene: TRBJ1-2; CDR3 length: 11; D gene: .; CDR3 DNA: TGCAGCGTTTCACTTAAGGAGTCCTACACCTTC; CDR3 protein: CSVSLKESYTF
V gene: TRBV7-9; clone size: .; J gene: TRBJ1-1; CDR3 length: 15; D gene: TRBD1; CDR3 DNA: TGTGCCAGCAGCTTAGTTCAGGGGGTGAACACTGAAGCTTTCTTT; CDR3 protein: CASSLVQGVNTEAFF
V gene: TRBV29-1; clone size: .; J gene: TRBJ2-7; CDR3 length: 12; D gene: TRBD1; CDR3 DNA: TGCAGCATCCGGACAGGGTACTACGAGCAGTACTTC; CDR3 protein: CSIRTGYYEQYF
V gene: TRBV27; clone size: .; J gene: TRBJ1-5; CDR3 length: 15; D gene: .; CDR3 DNA: TGTGCCAGCAGTTTCGCGGACGATAGCAATCAGCCCCAGCATTTT; CDR3 protein: CASSFADDSNQPQHF
V gene: TRBV4-1; clone size: once; J gene: TRBJ1-2; CDR3 length: 15; D gene: .; CDR3 DNA: TGCGCCAGCAGCCTAAAGAGCAGGGGTGGGTATGGCTACACCTTC; CDR3 protein: CASSLKSRGGYGYTF
V gene: TRBV25-1; clone size: once; J gene: TRBJ1-5; CDR3 length: 15; D gene: .; CDR3 DNA: TGTGCCAGCAGTGCCCCAGGCCAGCCTAATCAGCCCCAGCATTTT; CDR3 protein: CASSAPGQPNQPQHF
V gene: TRBV7-8; clone size: .; J gene: TRBJ2-4; CDR3 length: 13; D gene: .; CDR3 DNA: TGTGCCAGCAGCTTAGCTGGGAGAAACATTCAGTACTTC; CDR3 protein: CASSLAGRNIQYF
V gene: TRBV9; clone size: .; J gene: TRBJ1-6; CDR3 length: 15; D gene: .; CDR3 DNA: TGTGCCAGCAGCGTGGACCTCGGACAGAATTCACCCCTCCACTTT; CDR3 protein: CASSVDLGQNSPLHF
V gene: TRBV7-2; clone size: few; J gene: TRBJ1-2; CDR3 length: 15; D gene: TRBD1; CDR3 DNA: TGTGCCAGCAGTCCAGACAGGGCCCAAAACTATGGCTACACCTTC; CDR3 protein: CASSPDRAQNYGYTF
V gene: TRBV4-1; clone size: .; J gene: TRBJ1-3; CDR3 length: 15; D gene: TRBD1; CDR3 DNA: TGCGCCAGCAGCTTGAAACAGGGGGTTGGAAACACCATATATTTT; CDR3 protein: CASSLKQGVGNTIYF
V gene: TRBV7-9; clone size: .; J gene: TRBJ2-1; CDR3 length: 15; D gene: TRBD1; CDR3 DNA: TGTGCCAGCAGCTTAGATCGAGGGGGCGGGCCTGAGCAGTTCTTC; CDR3 protein: CASSLDRGGGPEQFF
V gene: TRBV4-1; clone size: .; J gene: TRBJ2-1; CDR3 length: 15; D gene: .; CDR3 DNA: TGCGCCAGCAGCCAAGTTTTCAGCGGACCCAATGAGCAGTTCTTC; CDR3 protein: CASSQVFSGPNEQFF
V gene: TRBV18; clone size: few; J gene: TRBJ1-2; CDR3 length: 16; D gene: TRBD1; CDR3 DNA: TGTGCCAGCTCACCAACGTCGTTGGACAGGGGACAAGGCTACACCTTC; CDR3 protein: CASSPTSLDRGQGYTF
V gene: TRBV6-6; clone size: few; J gene: TRBJ1-1; CDR3 length: 15; D gene: .; CDR3 DNA: TGTGCCACCCTGGGGGGCTCAGGGAGACTCACTGAAGCTTTCTTT; CDR3 protein: CATLGGSGRLTEAFF
V gene: TRBV5-4; clone size: .; J gene: TRBJ2-1; CDR3 length: 14; D gene: TRBD1; CDR3 DNA: TGTGCCAGCAGCCGTGGATCAGGGGGTTATGAGCAGTTCTTC; CDR3 protein: CASSRGSGGYEQFF
V gene: TRBV5-6; clone size: .; J gene: TRBJ1-2; CDR3 length: 14; D gene: .; CDR3 DNA: TGTGCCAGCAGCCCTGGAGCAGGCATATATGGCTACACCTTC; CDR3 protein: CASSPGAGIYGYTF
V gene: TRBV7-9; clone size: few; J gene: TRBJ1-2; CDR3 length: 16; D gene: .; CDR3 DNA: TGTGCCAGCAGCTCAGAATACGGACAGCGAAACTATGGCTACACCTTC; CDR3 protein: CASSSEYGQRNYGYTF
V gene: TRBV7-7; clone size: .; J gene: TRBJ1-5; CDR3 length: 13; D gene: .; CDR3 DNA: TGTGCTAGCAGCTTGACGTCGGGAAAGCCCCAGCATTTT; CDR3 protein: CASSLTSGKPQHF
V gene: TRBV15; clone size: .; J gene: TRBJ2-1; CDR3 length: 17; D gene: TRBD1; CDR3 DNA: TGTGCCACCAGCCCAAGGACAGGGGGCGCGGAGAAGAATGAGCAGTTCTTC; CDR3 protein: CATSPRTGGAEKNEQFF
V gene: TRBV6-6; clone size: .; J gene: TRBJ1-1; CDR3 length: 15; D gene: .; CDR3 DNA: TGTGCCAGCAGTTACCCAGGACTGGTGAACACTGAAGCTTTCTTT; CDR3 protein: CASSYPGLVNTEAFF
V gene: TRBV5-1; clone size: .; J gene: TRBJ2-1; CDR3 length: 15; D gene: .; CDR3 DNA: TGCGCCAGCAGCTTGGACTTGAGCTCCTACAATGAGCAGTTCTTC; CDR3 protein: CASSLDLSSYNEQFF
V gene: TRBV27; clone size: .; J gene: TRBJ2-7; CDR3 length: 12; D gene: .; CDR3 DNA: TGTGCCAGCAGTTTCCCCGGGGCCGAGCAGTACTTC; CDR3 protein: CASSFPGAEQYF
V gene: TRBV27; clone size: .; J gene: TRBJ2-1; CDR3 length: 15; D gene: TRBD2; CDR3 DNA: TGTGCCAGCAGTCCCAGCGGGGGGGCACAGAATGAGCAGTTCTTC; CDR3 protein: CASSPSGGAQNEQFF
V gene: TRBV7-8; clone size: few; J gene: TRBJ1-5; CDR3 length: 14; D gene: .; CDR3 DNA: TGTGCCAGCAGCTTAGGGGGGTCTGATCAGCCCCAGCATTTT; CDR3 protein: CASSLGGSDQPQHF
V gene: TRBV30; clone size: .; J gene: TRBJ1-6; CDR3 length: 15; D gene: .; CDR3 DNA: TGTGCCTGGATGCCCGGGAGCTCCTATAATTCACCCCTCCACTTT; CDR3 protein: CAWMPGSSYNSPLHF
V gene: TRBV30; clone size: .; J gene: TRBJ2-2; CDR3 length: 13; D gene: .; CDR3 DNA: TGTGCCTGGAGTGTAGGGGGTGCCGGGGAGCTGTTTTTT; CDR3 protein: CAWSVGGAGELFF
V gene: TRBV5-1; clone size: .; J gene: TRBJ1-1; CDR3 length: 13; D gene: .; CDR3 DNA: TGCGCCAGCAGCTCGAAACCGAACACTGAAGCTTTCTTT; CDR3 protein: CASSSKPNTEAFF
V gene: TRBV30; clone size: .; J gene: TRBJ1-2; CDR3 length: 16; D gene: .; CDR3 DNA: TGTGCCTGGAGTGTATCGTGGGATGCAGAACACTATGGCTACACCTTC; CDR3 protein: CAWSVSWDAEHYGYTF
V gene: TRBV27; clone size: many; J gene: TRBJ1-5; CDR3 length: 18; D gene: TRBD1; CDR3 DNA: TGTGCCAGCAAATCACCGGGACAGGGGGCTCTAATCAAAGTGCCCCAGCATTTT; CDR3 protein: CASKSPGQGALIKVPQHF
V gene: TRBV7-9; clone size: .; J gene: TRBJ2-5; CDR3 length: 14; D gene: TRBD1; CDR3 DNA: TGTGCCAGCAGCGCGGGACAGGACCAAGAGACCCAGTACTTC; CDR3 protein: CASSAGQDQETQYF
V gene: TRBV7-9; clone size: .; J gene: TRBJ1-1; CDR3 length: 15; D gene: .; CDR3 DNA: TGTGCCAGCAGCTTCAGCTTTAACACGAACACTGAAGCTTTCTTT; CDR3 protein: CASSFSFNTNTEAFF
V gene: TRBV25-1; clone size: .; J gene: TRBJ1-5; CDR3 length: 13; D gene: .; CDR3 DNA: TGTGCCAGCAGTGATGGGACCGGTCAGCCCCAGCATTTT; CDR3 protein: CASSDGTGQPQHF
V gene: TRBV7-2; clone size: .; J gene: TRBJ2-7; CDR3 length: 15; D gene: .; CDR3 DNA: TGTGCCAGCAGCTTGCTCCCAGGGATTTCCTACGAGCAGTACTTC; CDR3 protein: CASSLLPGISYEQYF
V gene: TRBV5-6; clone size: .; J gene: TRBJ2-1; CDR3 length: 17; D gene: TRBD2; CDR3 DNA: TGTGCCAGCAGCACAGCCCTAGCGGGGGGCGCCTACAATGAGCAGTTCTTC; CDR3 protein: CASSTALAGGAYNEQFF
V gene: TRBV27; clone size: .; J gene: TRBJ2-7; CDR3 length: 13; D gene: .; CDR3 DNA: TGTGCCAGCAGTGGACTGATCCCCTACGAGCAGTACTTC; CDR3 protein: CASSGLIPYEQYF
V gene: TRBV6-5; clone size: .; J gene: TRBJ1-1; CDR3 length: 15; D gene: TRBD1; CDR3 DNA: TGTGCCAGCAGTTACTGGGACAGGAGTGGGACTGAAGCTTTCTTT; CDR3 protein: CASSYWDRSGTEAFF
V gene: TRBV7-9; clone size: .; J gene: TRBJ1-2; CDR3 length: 17; D gene: TRBD1; CDR3 DNA: TGTGCCAGCAGCTTGGGTAGTCCGGGACAGGGTGGCTATGGCTACACCTTC; CDR3 protein: CASSLGSPGQGGYGYTF
V gene: TRBV12-5; clone size: .; J gene: TRBJ1-5; CDR3 length: 13; D gene: .; CDR3 DNA: TGTGCTAGTGGTTTCCCCCCGGGTCAGCCCCAGCATTTT; CDR3 protein: CASGFPPGQPQHF
V gene: TRBV4-2; clone size: .; J gene: TRBJ2-2; CDR3 length: 15; D gene: .; CDR3 DNA: TGTGCCAGCAGCCAAGAGATCCCGGACACCGGGGAGCTGTTTTTT; CDR3 protein: CASSQEIPDTGELFF
V gene: TRBV7-9; clone size: .; J gene: TRBJ2-3; CDR3 length: 16; D gene: .; CDR3 DNA: TGTGCCAGCAGCCCCGTGGGCCAGTTCTACACAGATACGCAGTATTTT; CDR3 protein: CASSPVGQFYTDTQYF
V gene: TRBV7-8; clone size: .; J gene: TRBJ1-2; CDR3 length: 16; D gene: .; CDR3 DNA: TGTGCCAGCAGCTTAGGCGTACAGCAGGCTAACTATGGCTACACCTTC; CDR3 protein: CASSLGVQQANYGYTF
V gene: TRBV11-2; clone size: once; J gene: TRBJ2-7; CDR3 length: 16; D gene: .; CDR3 DNA: TGTGCCAGCAACCACCGGACAGAAAGCGCCTCCTACGAGCAGTACTTC; CDR3 protein: CASNHRTESASYEQYF
V gene: TRBV5-4; clone size: .; J gene: TRBJ2-1; CDR3 length: 13; D gene: .; CDR3 DNA: TGTGCCAGCAGCTCCCCCAGTGGCAATGAGCAGTTCTTC; CDR3 protein: CASSSPSGNEQFF
V gene: TRBV7-9; clone size: .; J gene: TRBJ1-1; CDR3 length: 13; D gene: .; CDR3 DNA: TGTGCCAGCAGCCCGGGCCCGAGGGTTGAAGCTTTCTTT; CDR3 protein: CASSPGPRVEAFF
V gene: TRBV4-1; clone size: few; J gene: TRBJ1-1; CDR3 length: 17; D gene: .; CDR3 DNA: TGCGCCAGCAGCCACCCCCGTCACAGCTACATGAACACTGAAGCTTTCTTT; CDR3 protein: CASSHPRHSYMNTEAFF